One T cell receptor beta chain is described in this entry. No antigen is known for it. During the collection period, no donor immune events like infections were recorded. V lost 7 bases and J 3 bases, leaving 3 bases between the germline ends. This CDR3 has 11 residues. Looked up from germline, CDR1 is MNHEY and CDR2 is SVGAGI. The record originates from a study of identifying expanded T cells in peripheral blood. The table came from immunoSEQ multiplex PCR; TCRdb's copy has only in-frame clones and leaves some out. This table has about 100,000 clones, 88% appearing once. Study findings and constraints: Variance in clone template counts between approximately two-week samples significantly increased with total template count across all healthy donors. Over two and four weeks, about 17 and 20 clones changed, versus approximately 1.1 between replicates.

The chain carries TRBV6-5 and TRBJ2-2; D unresolved. Source material: blood. The TCR comes from a person aged 18 to 69 in good health. The CDR3, as DNA: TGTGCCAGCACCCACACCGGGGAGCTGTTTTTT. It encodes CASTHTGELFF.